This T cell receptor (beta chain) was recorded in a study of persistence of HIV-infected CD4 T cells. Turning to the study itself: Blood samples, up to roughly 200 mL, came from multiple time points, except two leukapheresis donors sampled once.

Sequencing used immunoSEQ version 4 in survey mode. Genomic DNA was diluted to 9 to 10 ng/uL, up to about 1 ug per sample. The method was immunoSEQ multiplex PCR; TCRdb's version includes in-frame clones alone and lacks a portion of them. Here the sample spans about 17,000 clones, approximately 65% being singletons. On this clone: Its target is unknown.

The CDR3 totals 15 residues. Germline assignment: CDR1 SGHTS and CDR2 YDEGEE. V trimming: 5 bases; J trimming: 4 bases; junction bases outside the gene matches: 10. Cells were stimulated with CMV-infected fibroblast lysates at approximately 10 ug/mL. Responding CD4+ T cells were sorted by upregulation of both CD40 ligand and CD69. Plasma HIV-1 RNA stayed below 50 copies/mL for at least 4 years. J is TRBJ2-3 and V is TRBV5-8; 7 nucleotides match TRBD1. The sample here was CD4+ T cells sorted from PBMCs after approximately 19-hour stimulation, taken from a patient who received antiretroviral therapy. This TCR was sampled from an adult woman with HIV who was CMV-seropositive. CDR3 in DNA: TGTGCCAGCAGGGGACGGACAGGCCCCTCAGATACGCAGTATTTT. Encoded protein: CASRGRTGPSDTQYF. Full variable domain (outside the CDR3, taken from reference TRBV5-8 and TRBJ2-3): EAGVTQSPTHLIKTRGQQATLRCSPISGHTSVYWYQQALGLGLQFLLWYDEGEERNRGNFPPRFSGRQFPNYSSELNVNALELEDSALYLCASRGRTGPSDTQYFGPGTRLTVL.